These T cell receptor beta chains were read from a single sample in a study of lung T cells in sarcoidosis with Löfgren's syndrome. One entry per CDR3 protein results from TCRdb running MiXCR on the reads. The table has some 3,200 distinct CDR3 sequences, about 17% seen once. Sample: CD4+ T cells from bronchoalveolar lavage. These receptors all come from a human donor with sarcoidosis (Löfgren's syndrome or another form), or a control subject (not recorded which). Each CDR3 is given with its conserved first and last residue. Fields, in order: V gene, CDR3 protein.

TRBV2 CASSEQTGTEAFF
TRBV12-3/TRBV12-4 CASSQRRYGYTF
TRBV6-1 CASSSPGQARWDYGYAF
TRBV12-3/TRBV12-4 CASTSPRGPSGNTIYF
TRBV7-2 CAGGVSYTDTQYF
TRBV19 CASSFGLAGGYNEQFF
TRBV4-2 CASSHPYRSGGAYEQYF
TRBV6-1 CASSELTGGNQPQHF
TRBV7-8 CASSQGAGGNQGTQYF
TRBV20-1 CSPRSGRTEAFF
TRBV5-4 CASSLDRGRGAFF
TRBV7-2 CAGAVAGGRYNEQFF
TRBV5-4 CASSSWETQYF
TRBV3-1 CASSPGTGGDRGRGF
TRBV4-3 CASSQDGRGSYGYTF
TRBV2 CASSGTGAGYTF
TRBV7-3 CASSSRDRGRGDTQYF
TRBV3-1 CASSQGSLGAFF
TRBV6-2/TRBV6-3 CASSSRRDGLAKNIQYF
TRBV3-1 CASSQTWSQPQHF
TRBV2 CASSVTGLAGELFF
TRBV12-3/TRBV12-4 CASRHRDRVNGYTF
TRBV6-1 CASTRDGGRSTDTQYF
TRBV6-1 CASSRTGSYEQYF
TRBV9 CASSAPGGDQYF
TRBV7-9 CASSLDTAGRTDTQYF
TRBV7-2 CASSNGRGSTEAFF
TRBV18 CASSPNQEITTNEKLFF
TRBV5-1 CASRLDGGRALSTKQFF
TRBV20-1 CSASPRRQANTEAFF
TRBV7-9 CASSLDSQPQHF
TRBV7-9 CASSSHGGRGDTQYF
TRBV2 CASSYTGGGYTF
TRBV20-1 CSASDRVTEAFF
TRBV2 CASSARTVPGYTF
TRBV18 CASSPLAGGYNEQFF
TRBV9 CVSSIRDDMDTEAFF
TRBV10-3 CATAPAGSTDTQYF
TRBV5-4 CASSPTRGGRTEAFF
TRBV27 CASGGLWNTEAFF
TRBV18 CASSPGQGANYEQYF
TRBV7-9 CAGSLTGERADTQYF
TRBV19 CASRSRGSNEKLFF
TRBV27 CASSLRTDGGQPQHF
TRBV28 CASSPDMTGRSDTEAFF
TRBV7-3 CASSVDRNTGELFF
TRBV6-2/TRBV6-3 CASTARETYNEQFF
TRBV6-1 CASRRVAGGPDTQYF
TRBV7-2 CASSIRPPGTQYF
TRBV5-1 CASSGTANTEAFF